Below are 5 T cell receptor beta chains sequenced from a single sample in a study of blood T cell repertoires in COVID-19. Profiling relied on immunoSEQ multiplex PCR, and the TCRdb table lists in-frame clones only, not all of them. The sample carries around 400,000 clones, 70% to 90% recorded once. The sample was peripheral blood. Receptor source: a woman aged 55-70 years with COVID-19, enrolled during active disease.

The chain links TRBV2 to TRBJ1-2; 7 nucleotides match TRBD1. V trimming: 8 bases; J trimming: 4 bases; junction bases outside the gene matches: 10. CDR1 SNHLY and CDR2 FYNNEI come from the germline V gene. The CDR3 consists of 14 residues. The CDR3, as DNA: TGTGCCAGCGGTCAGCAGGGGGAAATCTATGGCTACACCTTC. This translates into CASGQQGEIYGYTF. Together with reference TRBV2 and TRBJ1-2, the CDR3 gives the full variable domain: EPEVTQTPSHQVTQMGQEVILRCVPISNHLYFYWYRQILGQKVEFLVSFYNNEISEKSEIFDDQFSVERPDGSNFTLKIRSTKLEDSAMYFCASGQQGEIYGYTFGSGTRLTVV.

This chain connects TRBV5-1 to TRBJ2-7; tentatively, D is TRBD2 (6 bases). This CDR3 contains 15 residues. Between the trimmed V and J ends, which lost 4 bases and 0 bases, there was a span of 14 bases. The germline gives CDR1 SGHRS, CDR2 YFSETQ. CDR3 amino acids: CASSLRGTNSYEQYF. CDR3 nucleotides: TGCGCCAGCAGCCTCCGGGGGACCAACTCCTACGAGCAGTACTTC.

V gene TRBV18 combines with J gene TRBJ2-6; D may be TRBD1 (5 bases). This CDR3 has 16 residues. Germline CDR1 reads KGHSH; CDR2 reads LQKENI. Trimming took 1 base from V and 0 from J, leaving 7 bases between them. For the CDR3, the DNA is TGTGCCAGCTCACCACAAGGGGACTCTGGGGCCAACGTCCTGACTTTC. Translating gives CASSPQGDSGANVLTF.

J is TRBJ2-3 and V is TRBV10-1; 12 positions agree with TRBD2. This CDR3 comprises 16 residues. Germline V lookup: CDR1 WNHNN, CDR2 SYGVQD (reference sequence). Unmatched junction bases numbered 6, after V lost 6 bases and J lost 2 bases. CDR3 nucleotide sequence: TGCGCCAGCAGCTCAGGACTAGCGGGGTCCACAGATACGCAGTATTTT. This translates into CASSSGLAGSTDTQYF.

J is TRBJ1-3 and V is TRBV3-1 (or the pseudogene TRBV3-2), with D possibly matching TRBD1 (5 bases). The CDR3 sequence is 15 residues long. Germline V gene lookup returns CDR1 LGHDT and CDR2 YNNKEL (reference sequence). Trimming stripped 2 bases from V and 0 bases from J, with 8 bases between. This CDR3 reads CASSQQGYSGNTIYF. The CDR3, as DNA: TGTGCCAGCAGCCAACAGGGATACTCTGGAAACACCATATATTTT.